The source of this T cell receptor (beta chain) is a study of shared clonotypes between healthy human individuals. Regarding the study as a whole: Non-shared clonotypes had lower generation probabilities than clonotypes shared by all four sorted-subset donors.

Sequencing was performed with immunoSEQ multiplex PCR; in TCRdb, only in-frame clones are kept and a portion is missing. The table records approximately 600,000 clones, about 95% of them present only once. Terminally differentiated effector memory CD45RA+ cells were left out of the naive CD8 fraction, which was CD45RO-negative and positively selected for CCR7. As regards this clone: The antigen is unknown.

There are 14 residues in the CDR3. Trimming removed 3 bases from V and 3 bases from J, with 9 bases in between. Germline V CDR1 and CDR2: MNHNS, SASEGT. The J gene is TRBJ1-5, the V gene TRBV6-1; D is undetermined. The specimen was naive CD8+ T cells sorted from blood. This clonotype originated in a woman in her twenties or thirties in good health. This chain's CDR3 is CASSDWAVNQPQHF. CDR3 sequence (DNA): TGTGCCAGCAGTGATTGGGCGGTCAATCAGCCCCAGCATTTT.